These 9 T cell receptor beta chains were all obtained from the same sample, sequenced in a study of blood T cells in healthy people across ages. Primers used in a second PCR of about 6 to 11 cycles were a sample-barcoded 5' primer and a J-beta primer mix. TCRdb fed the 5' RACE reads into MiXCR, producing one record per CDR3 protein. The data show about 1.8 million distinct CDR3 sequences, with about 50% seen just once and around 2.1% held by the top ten. The specimen was blood. The receptors were sampled from a middle-aged woman in good health.

This clonotype was seen only a few times. This chain joins TRBV9 and TRBJ2-6; D gene uncertain. The CDR3 has 15 amino acids. Germline CDR1 SGDLS, CDR2 YYNGEE. Deletions cut 1 base from V and 0 bases from J, with 5 bases between. This CDR3 is CASSVHLSGANVLTF. The CDR3 coding sequence is TGTGCCAGCAGCGTACATCTCTCTGGGGCCAACGTCCTGACTTTC.

In this sample, this clonotype turned up a few times. The chain uses TRBV11-2 and TRBJ2-5; the match to TRBD1 covers 8 bases. J was trimmed by 2 bases and V by 5 bases; bases with no gene match: 10. This CDR3 contains 16 residues. Per germline, CDR1 SGHAT and CDR2 FQNNGV. The CDR3 DNA follows: TGTGCCAGCAGCACCGGGACAGGTCTACGTCAAGAGACCCAGTACTTC. Protein product: CASSTGTGLRQETQYF.

The chain couples TRBV5-1 to TRBJ2-7; D uncertain. CDR3 length: 15 amino acids. The V gene lost 0 bases and the J gene lost 3 bases, with 13 bases spanning the gap. The germline V gene encodes CDR1 SGHRS and CDR2 YFSETQ. CDR3 sequence reads: CASSLVPGLNYEQYF. In nucleotides, the CDR3 is TGCGCCAGCAGCTTGGTCCCGGGCCTGAACTACGAGCAGTACTTC.

The rearrangement uses TRBV12-3 or TRBV12-4 and TRBJ2-1; the D gene could be TRBD1 or TRBD2 (5 bases each). With 5 bases removed from V and 1 base from J, the gap between germline ends came to 18 bases. This CDR3 spans 17 amino acids. The CDR3 DNA reads TGTGCCAGCAGTCTCTCCGGGGCACTACCGTCCTACAATGAGCAGTTCTTC. Its protein is CASSLSGALPSYNEQFF.

This clonotype was seen only once. The chain couples TRBV20-1 to TRBJ2-5, with D maybe TRBD2 (6 bases). The V end was cut by 6 bases, the J end by 5 bases, with 16 bases between. The germline V gene has CDR1 DFQATT and CDR2 SNEGSKA (reference sequence). This CDR3 comprises 13 residues. CDR3 sequence reads: CSAWRRARETQYF. The DNA of the CDR3 is TGCAGTGCCTGGCGGAGGGCTCGGGAGACCCAGTACTTC.

This clonotype has only a few counts. V usage is TRBV18 and J usage is TRBJ2-7; 9 bases match TRBD1. Per germline, CDR1 KGHSH and CDR2 LQKENI. The CDR3 length is 15 residues. After removal of 4 bases from V and 7 bases from J, the junction contained 11 bases not matched to a gene. The CDR3 nucleotides are TGTGCCAGCTCACGGCAGGGACAGGGAGTAGGTGAGCAGTACTTC. Translation: CASSRQGQGVGEQYF.

CDR3: CATSDFGDRGQETQYF. In nucleotides, the CDR3 is TGTGCCACCAGTGATTTCGGGGACAGGGGACAAGAGACCCAGTACTTC. The J gene is TRBJ2-5, the V gene TRBV24-1, with 10 nucleotides matching TRBD1. V lost 1 base and J lost 2; bases outside the gene matches: 3. CDR3 length: 16 residues. Per germline, CDR1 KGHDR and CDR2 SFDVKD.

This chain joins TRBV27 and TRBJ1-2, with 7 bases matching TRBD1. Losses at the gene ends were 6 bases for V and 8 bases for J; bases not matched to a gene: 9. The CDR3 is 13 residues long. CDR1 and CDR2 (germline): MNHEY, SMNVEV (reference sequence). CDR3 residues: CASRDNTGDGYTF. Here the CDR3 DNA reads TGTGCCAGCAGAGATAATACAGGGGACGGCTACACCTTC.

This chain connects TRBV2 to TRBJ2-1; TRBD1 aligns across 10 bases. Trimming took 6 bases from V and 5 from J; bases not matched to a gene: 7. The CDR3 totals 15 residues. CDR1 is SNHLY, CDR2 FYNNEI, per germline. CDR3 bases: TGTGCCAGCAGGGGGCGGACAGGGGGGAACAATGAGCAGTTCTTC. It translates to CASRGRTGGNNEQFF.